Listed below are T cell receptor beta chains from one sample, sequenced in a study of shared clonotypes between healthy human individuals. Assay used: immunoSEQ multiplex PCR; TCRdb lists only in-frame clones, some missing. The table lists 900,000 to 1,200,000 clones, approximately 80% of them singletons, with 0.5% to 0.65% in the top ten. Input material: memory CD4+ T cells from PBMCs. These receptors all stem from a man younger than 35 in good health. Some clones in this sample may be carry-over from other donors' samples. CDR3s include the opening cysteine and the closing phenylalanine or tryptophan. The order of the fields is clone size, D gene, J gene, V gene, CDR3 protein, CDR3 DNA. A D gene is named only where the DNA matches it firmly. The listing skips clone size in some rows; elsewhere it reads once, few, many or a size class.

>.|.|TRBJ1-2|TRBV5-6
CASSLQPWTDKGAVYGYTF
TGTGCCAGCAGCTTGCAGCCATGGACAGACAAAGGAGCAGTCTATGGCTACACCTTC
>.|.|TRBJ1-5|TRBV28
CASRKGGTNQPQHF
TGTGCCAGTCGAAAGGGCGGGACCAATCAGCCCCAGCATTTT
>.|.|TRBJ1-1|TRBV6-5
CASSYSRGFEAFF
TGTGCCAGCAGTTACTCAAGGGGGTTTGAAGCTTTCTTT
>many|.|TRBJ1-1|TRBV28
CASSLINKEAFF
TGTGCCAGCAGTTTGATTAATAAGGAAGCTTTCTTT
>.|.|TRBJ2-1|TRBV6-1
CASSEGNRQFF
TGTGCCAGCAGTGAGGGAAATAGGCAGTTCTTC
>once|TRBD1|TRBJ2-2|TRBV10-3
CAISAPGQGTGELFF
TGTGCCATCAGCGCGCCGGGACAGGGAACCGGGGAGCTGTTTTTT
>few|TRBD1|TRBJ2-4|TRBV2
CASSEIRQGLAKNIQYF
TGTGCCAGCAGTGAAATACGACAGGGTTTGGCCAAAAACATTCAGTACTTC
>.|.|TRBJ1-1|TRBV7-8
CASSASGTVNTEAFF
TGTGCCAGCAGCGCCTCCGGGACGGTGAACACTGAAGCTTTCTTT
>.|TRBD1|TRBJ1-4|TRBV7-9
CASSQGGSYNEKLFF
TGTGCCAGCAGCCAAGGGGGCAGTTATAATGAAAAACTGTTTTTT
>.|TRBD2|TRBJ2-5|TRBV5-4
CASSLGGGSGETQYF
TGTGCCAGCAGCTTGGGAGGCGGGAGTGGAGAGACCCAGTACTTC
>.|.|TRBJ2-2|TRBV27
CASSSRSGNTGELFF
TGTGCCAGCAGTTCCCGTAGCGGAAACACCGGGGAGCTGTTTTTT
>few|TRBD1|TRBJ2-6|TRBV9
CASSVGTGGDGANVLTF
TGTGCCAGCAGCGTGGGGACAGGGGGAGATGGGGCCAACGTCCTGACTTTC
>.|TRBD1|TRBJ1-2|TRBV18
CASSPGQGAGYGYTF
TGTGCCAGCTCACCGGGCCAGGGGGCAGGCTATGGCTACACCTTC
>.|.|TRBJ2-7|TRBV18
CASSRDVNYEQYF
TGTGCCAGCTCGCGGGACGTCAACTACGAGCAGTACTTC
>.|.|TRBJ1-5|TRBV30
CAWSVRGSQPQHF
TGTGCCTGGAGTGTAAGAGGCTCACAGCCCCAGCATTTT
>.|TRBD1|TRBJ1-1|TRBV2
CASRAGQGLSTEAFF
TGTGCCAGCAGGGCGGGACAGGGGCTGAGCACTGAAGCTTTCTTT
>.|TRBD2|TRBJ2-6|TRBV10-3
CAISESSGTGANVLTF
TGTGCCATCAGTGAGTCGAGCGGGACTGGGGCCAACGTCCTGACTTTC
>few|TRBD2|TRBJ2-2|TRBV5-4
CASSLVGTSGGELFF
TGTGCCAGCAGCTTGGTCGGGACTAGCGGCGGGGAGCTGTTTTTT
>.|.|TRBJ2-5|TRBV7-6
CASNTGETQYF
TGTGCCAGTAACACGGGGGAGACCCAGTACTTC
>.|.|TRBJ1-4|TRBV5-1
CASSSAATNEKLFF
TGCGCCAGCAGCTCAGCGGCAACTAATGAAAAACTGTTTTTT
>.|TRBD1|TRBJ2-2|TRBV7-3
CASSPGTGNTGELFF
TGTGCCAGCAGCCCCGGGACAGGGAACACCGGGGAGCTGTTTTTT
>few|TRBD1|TRBJ1-2|TRBV28
CASSRDRATNYGYTF
TGTGCCAGCAGTCGCGACAGGGCCACTAACTATGGCTACACCTTC
>.|.|TRBJ1-2|TRBV19
CASTGGYGYTF
TGTGCCAGCACTGGGGGTTATGGCTACACCTTC
>.|.|TRBJ2-5|TRBV2
CASRQETQYF
TGTGCCAGCCGGCAAGAGACCCAGTACTTC
>.|.|TRBJ2-3|TRBV7-2
CASSPTDTQYF
TGTGCCAGCAGCCCAACAGATACGCAGTATTTT
>.|.|TRBJ1-2|TRBV28
CASRRPPSYGYTF
TGTGCCAGCAGAAGGCCTCCGTCCTATGGCTACACCTTC
>.|.|TRBJ2-7|TRBV7-2
CASSQNQGRNAGEQYF
TGTGCCAGCAGCCAAAATCAGGGGCGGAATGCTGGCGAGCAGTACTTC
>.|.|TRBJ1-2|TRBV28
CASSPGGGGYGYTF
TGTGCCAGCAGCCCCGGGGGAGGGGGCTATGGCTACACCTTC
>.|.|TRBJ2-1|TRBV29-1
CSVELPNLQDEQFF
TGCAGCGTTGAACTTCCCAATCTACAGGACGAGCAGTTCTTC
>.|.|TRBJ1-5|TRBV18
CASSRVGVAQHF
TGTGCCAGCTCACGAGTCGGGGTGGCCCAGCATTTT
>.|TRBD1|TRBJ1-5|TRBV7-6
CASSEKAGTGSQPQHF
TGTGCCAGCAGCGAGAAAGCCGGGACAGGGAGTCAGCCCCAGCATTTT
>.|.|TRBJ2-7|TRBV6-4
CASSDSPGGHEQYF
TGTGCCAGCAGTGACTCCCCTGGGGGCCACGAGCAGTACTTC